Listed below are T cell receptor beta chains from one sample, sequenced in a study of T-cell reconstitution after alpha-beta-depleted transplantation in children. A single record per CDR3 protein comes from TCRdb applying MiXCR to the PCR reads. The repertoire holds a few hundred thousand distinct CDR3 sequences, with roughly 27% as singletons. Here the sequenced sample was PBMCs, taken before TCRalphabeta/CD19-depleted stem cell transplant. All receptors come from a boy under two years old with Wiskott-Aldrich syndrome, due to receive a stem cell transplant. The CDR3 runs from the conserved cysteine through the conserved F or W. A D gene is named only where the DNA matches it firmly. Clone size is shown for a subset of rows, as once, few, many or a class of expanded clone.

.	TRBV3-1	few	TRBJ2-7	TGTGCCAGCAGCAGGGGGGTCACCTACGAGCAGTACTTC	CASSRGVTYEQYF
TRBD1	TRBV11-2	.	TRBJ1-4	TGTGCCAGCAGCTTAGTGGCAGGGGGTTACTCGGAACTGTTTTTT	CASSLVAGGYSELFF
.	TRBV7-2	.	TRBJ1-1	TGTGCCAGCAGCCATCGGGACACTGAAGCTTTCTTT	CASSHRDTEAFF
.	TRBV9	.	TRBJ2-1	TGTGCCAGCAGCGTTAGACTAGTAAGTGAGCAGTTCTTC	CASSVRLVSEQFF
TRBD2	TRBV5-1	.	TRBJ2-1	TGCGCCAGCAGCTCCGCAAGCGGGAGGGCCGGCAATGAGCAGTTCTTC	CASSSASGRAGNEQFF
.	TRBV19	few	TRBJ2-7	TGTGCCAGTAGTATCCAAATGACTAGTTTCTACGAGCAGTACTTC	CASSIQMTSFYEQYF
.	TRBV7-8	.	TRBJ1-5	TGTGCCAGCAGCTTTACCGGGACACCGAATAGCAATCAGCCCCAGCATTTT	CASSFTGTPNSNQPQHF
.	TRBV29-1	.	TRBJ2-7	.	CSVAQGIEYF
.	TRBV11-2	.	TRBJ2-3	TGTGCCAGCAAGAGAGGGCGTGGAGAATTTCCAGATACGCAGTATTTT	CASKRGRGEFPDTQYF
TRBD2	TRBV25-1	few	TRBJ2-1	TGTGCCAGCAGGAAGCGGGAGAACGGCAATGAGCAGTTCTTC	CASRKRENGNEQFF
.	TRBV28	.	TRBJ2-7	TGTGCCAGCAGTTCCAACGAGCAGTACTTC	CASSSNEQYF
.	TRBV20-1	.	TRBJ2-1	TGCAGTGCCCCCTTCGGGAGCTCCTACAATGAGCAGTTCTTC	CSAPFGSSYNEQFF
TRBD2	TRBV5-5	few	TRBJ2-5	TGTGCCAGCAGCTTGGCAGGGACTAGCATTAAGACCCAGTACTTC	CASSLAGTSIKTQYF
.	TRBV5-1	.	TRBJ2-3	TGCGCCAGCAGCCGGAGCTTCACAGATACGCAGTATTTT	CASSRSFTDTQYF
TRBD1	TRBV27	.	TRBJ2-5	TGTGCCAGCAGTTTATCCCCCTACCGGGACAGGGGAGGAGAGACCCAGTACTTC	CASSLSPYRDRGGETQYF
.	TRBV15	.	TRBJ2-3	TGTGCCACCAGCCCTCAAGAATACACAGATACGCAGTATTTT	CATSPQEYTDTQYF
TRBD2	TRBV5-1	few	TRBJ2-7	TGCGCCAGCAGCCGTGTAGCGGGAGCGACCTACGAGCAGTACTTC	CASSRVAGATYEQYF
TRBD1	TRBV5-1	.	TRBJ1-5	TGCGCCAGCAGCCCTCAGGGGGCGGATCAGCCCCAGCATTTT	CASSPQGADQPQHF
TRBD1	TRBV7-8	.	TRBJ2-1	TGTGCCAGCAGCCCGCACAGGGGCGCCTATACAGTCGAGCAGTTCTTC	CASSPHRGAYTVEQFF
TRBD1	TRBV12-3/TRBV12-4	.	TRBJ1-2	TGTGCCAGCAGTTTGTCACAGGGGGACTATGGCTACACCTTC	CASSLSQGDYGYTF
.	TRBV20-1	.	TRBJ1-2	TGCAGTGCCGAGTGGAGGGAAGAAGACTATGGCTACACCTTC	CSAEWREEDYGYTF
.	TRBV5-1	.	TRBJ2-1	TGCGCCAGCAGCTTGGGATTGTTGGACCTCTCCTACAATGAGCAGTTCTTC	CASSLGLLDLSYNEQFF
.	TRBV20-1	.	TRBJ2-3	TGCAGTGCTAGACCCCAGTTCGATAGCACAGATACGCAGTATTTT	CSARPQFDSTDTQYF
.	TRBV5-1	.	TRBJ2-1	TGCGCCAGCAGCCCTTCGGTAGTGTACAATGAGCAGTTCTTC	CASSPSVVYNEQFF
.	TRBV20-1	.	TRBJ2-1	TGCAGTGCTAGAGTCGTCCTGGGGGGCTCCTACAATGAGCAGTTCTTC	CSARVVLGGSYNEQFF
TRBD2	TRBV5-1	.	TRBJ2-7	TGCGCCAGCAGCTTATTTATGGCGGGACTAGCGGGAAGCGAGCAGTACTTC	CASSLFMAGLAGSEQYF
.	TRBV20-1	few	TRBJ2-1	TGCAGTGCTAAAAACAATGAGCAGTTCTTC	CSAKNNEQFF
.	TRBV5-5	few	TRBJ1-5	TGTGCCAGCAGCTTGGAGCCAGGGCTTAGCAATCAGCCCCAGCATTTT	CASSLEPGLSNQPQHF
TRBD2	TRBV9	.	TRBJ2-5	TGTGCCAGCAGCGACGGGGCGAGCGGGAGGGCCGGGGAGACCCAGTACTTC	CASSDGASGRAGETQYF
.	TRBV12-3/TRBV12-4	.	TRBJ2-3	TGTGCCAGCAGTACCTACAGGGAACCCCCAGATACGCAGTATTTT	CASSTYREPPDTQYF
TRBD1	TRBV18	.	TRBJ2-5	TGTGCCAGCTCACCACACGGGACAGCTGATGTGGCCCAGTACTTC	CASSPHGTADVAQYF
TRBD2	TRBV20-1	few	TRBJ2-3	TGCAGTGCTCCTGCAGCGGGGAACACAGATACGCAGTATTTT	CSAPAAGNTDTQYF
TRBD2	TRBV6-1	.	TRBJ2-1	TGTGCCAGCAGCCGGACTAGCGGGAGGGCAGAGCAGTTCTTC	CASSRTSGRAEQFF
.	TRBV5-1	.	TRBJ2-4	TGCGCCAGCAGCTTGGATACTGGCCGAAACATTCAGTACTTC	CASSLDTGRNIQYF